Sequencing of this TCR beta chain was carried out in a study of blood T cell repertoires in COVID-19. On the study more broadly: The samples span acute and convalescent COVID-19 from the United States, Italy and Spain. The analysed material was cDNA or gDNA that came from T cells, B-cell-depleted T cells, or PBMCs.

Study processing details: Amplifying reference gene primers gave estimates of nucleated cell counts. Using immunoSEQ multiplex PCR, the repertoire was profiled, and TCRdb retains in-frame clones only, with some absent. The V and J calls and clone size come from that table; D and trimming were worked out from the DNA. The sample contains approximately 150,000 clones, roughly 87% of which appear only once. From germline, CDR1 is SGHKS and CDR2 YYEKEE (reference sequence). V was clipped by 4 bases and J by 7 bases, with 9 bases between them. This CDR3 has 12 amino acids. This TCR came from a woman aged 45 to 65 with acute or convalescent COVID-19. The sample taken for sequencing was peripheral blood. The chain links TRBV5-5 to TRBJ1-3, with a tentative D call TRBD1 (6 bases). The CDR3: CASSNTGNTIYF. The CDR3 nucleotides read TGTGCCAGCAGCAATACAGGGAACACCATATATTTT. The full variable domain, rest sourced from reference TRBV5-5 and TRBJ1-3, is DAGVTQSPTHLIKTRGQQVTLRCSPISGHKSVSWYQQVLGQGPQFIFQYYEKEERGRGNFPDRFSARQFPNYSSELNVNALLLGDSALYLCASSNTGNTIYFGEGSWLTVV.